These 8 T cell receptor beta chains share one sample of origin, sequenced in a study of cytomegalovirus exposure and HLA in healthy donors. Assay: immunoSEQ multiplex PCR; the TCRdb copy retains only in-frame clones and omits some. The sample shows nearly 200,000 clones, around 83% of them seen only once. Material for sequencing was PBMCs. These receptors originate from a woman younger than 45 in good health and CMV-seropositive.

The J gene is TRBJ2-5, the V gene TRBV25-1; D call uncertain. Between the trimmed V and J ends, which lost 7 bases and 4 bases, there was a span of 4 bases. Germline CDR1 MGHDK, CDR2 SYGVNS. The CDR3 is 10 residues long. CDR3 sequence: CASTGETQYF. The CDR3 bases are TGTGCCAGCACCGGAGAGACCCAGTACTTC.

The chain employs TRBV6-5 and TRBJ2-5; D unresolved. V lost 5 bases, J lost 2 bases, and 6 bases lay in between. This CDR3 region has 12 residues. From germline, CDR1 is MNHEY and CDR2 SVGAGI. The CDR3 region is CASSPGQETQYF. CDR3 sequence (DNA): TGTGCCAGCAGTCCGGGTCAAGAGACCCAGTACTTC.

The table lists this clone with a count of one. V and J are TRBV28 and TRBJ2-1, with TRBD1 matching 7 bases. The CDR3 is 19 residues long. The germline CDR1 and CDR2 sequences are MDHEN and SYDVKM. After removal of 2 bases from V and 5 bases from J, the junction contained 18 bases not matched to a gene. The CDR3 DNA sequence: TGTGCCAGCAGTTTACTTTTACTGAAATCGGGACAGTACGACAATGAGCAGTTCTTC. As protein: CASSLLLLKSGQYDNEQFF. The entire variable domain, with the rest obtained from reference TRBV28 and TRBJ2-1, is as follows: DVKVTQSSRYLVKRTGEKVFLECVQDMDHENMFWYRQDPGLGLRLIYFSYDVKMKEKGDIPEGYSVSREKKERFSLILESASTNQTSMYLCASSLLLLKSGQYDNEQFFGPGTRLTVL.

This rearrangement joins TRBV5-6 to TRBJ1-2, with 9 bases aligning to TRBD1. J lost 6 bases, V lost 0 bases, and 6 bases had no gene match. CDR3 size: 15 residues. CDR1 is SGHDT and CDR2 is YYEEEE in the germline V gene. The CDR3 spells CASSLAGTGPHGYTF. The DNA for the CDR3 is TGTGCCAGCAGCTTGGCCGGGACAGGGCCCCATGGCTACACCTTC. The whole variable domain, filled in from reference TRBV5-6 and TRBJ1-2, reads DAGVTQSPTHLIKTRGQQVTLRCSPKSGHDTVSWYQQALGQGPQFIFQYYEEEERQRGNFPDRFSGHQFPNYSSELNVNALLLGDSALYLCASSLAGTGPHGYTFGSGTRLTVV.

This chain links TRBV29-1 with TRBJ1-1; D not resolved. This CDR3 has 11 amino acids. The V and J ends lost 7 bases and 0 bases respectively, with 6 bases between them. In germline, CDR1 is SQVTM, CDR2 ANQGSEA. In DNA form, the CDR3 reads TGCAGCGGAGGGTTGAACACTGAAGCTTTCTTT. As protein: CSGGLNTEAFF.

The CDR3 loop reads CATQATGGRAEVQFF. CDR3 in DNA: TGTGCCACCCAGGCCACTGGCGGGAGGGCCGAGGTGCAGTTCTTC. The V gene is TRBV6-6, the J gene TRBJ2-1; TRBD2 matches 9 bases. This CDR3 has 15 amino acids. Per germline, CDR1 MNHNY and CDR2 SVGAGI (reference sequence). V lost 10 bases to trimming and J lost 12 bases; unmatched junction nucleotides: 19.

The V gene is TRBV4-1, the J gene TRBJ2-5; TRBD1 aligns across 7 bases. The ends lost 1 base at V and 5 bases at J; junction bases unmatched: 4. The V gene's germline CDR1 is MGHRA and CDR2 YSYEKL. CDR3 length equals 14 residues. The CDR3 loop is CASSQATGVETQYF. CDR3 nucleotide sequence: TGCGCCAGCAGCCAAGCTACAGGGGTGGAGACCCAGTACTTC.

The rearrangement uses TRBV12-2 and TRBJ1-5; the DNA was not used to check the table's D call, TRBD1. TRBV12-2 is annotated as a pseudogene. The CDR3 sequence is 15 residues long. The CDR3 DNA reads as TGTGCAAGTCGCCCAGACAGGGGGTTCGATCAGCCCCAGCATTTT. Its translation is CASRPDRGFDQPQHF.